The clone carrying this TCR beta chain has at least ten counts. What it binds is unknown. This sample was taken from a study of T cell repertoires in cytomegalovirus infection. About the study: Both CMV infection and a matching HLA type were indicated by public TCR beta signatures. Overall study results and limits: Based on cumulative public TCR beta family frequency, carriers of CMV plus the relevant HLA were identified. The ex vivo response was dominated by HLA-C-restricted CMV-specific TCR beta clonotypes.

Germline-derived CDR1 and CDR2 are SGHTA and FQGNSA. The CDR3 is 12 amino acids. V gave up 2 bases and J gave up 7 bases, with 6 bases separating them. A single record per CDR3 protein comes from TCRdb applying MiXCR to the reads. This table has around 320,000 distinct CDR3 sequences, around a tenth appearing once. The sequence derives from a human donor in good health (CMV status not recorded). Some clones in this sample may be carry-over from other donors' samples. Material for sequencing was PBMCs. This chain links TRBV7-2 with TRBJ2-1; D is ambiguous. The CDR3 coding sequence is TGTGCCAGCAGCTTATCTCGTAATGAGCAGTTCTTC. Protein: CASSLSRNEQFF.